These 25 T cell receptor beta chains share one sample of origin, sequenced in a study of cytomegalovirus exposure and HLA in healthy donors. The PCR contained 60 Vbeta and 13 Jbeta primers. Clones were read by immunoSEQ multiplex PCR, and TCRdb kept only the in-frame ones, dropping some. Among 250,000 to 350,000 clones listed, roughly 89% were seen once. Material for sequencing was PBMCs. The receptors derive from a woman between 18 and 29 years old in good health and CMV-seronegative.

The CDR3 sequence: CASSPPYSAEAFF. The CDR3 DNA reads TGTGCCAGCAGCCCCCCTTACTCGGCTGAAGCTTTCTTT. This sequence joins TRBV11-2 and TRBJ1-1, with D hard to call. The CDR3 is 13 amino acids. Germline V gene data show CDR1 as SGHAT and CDR2 as FQNNGV. V was trimmed by 5 bases and J by 6 bases, leaving 13 bases between them.

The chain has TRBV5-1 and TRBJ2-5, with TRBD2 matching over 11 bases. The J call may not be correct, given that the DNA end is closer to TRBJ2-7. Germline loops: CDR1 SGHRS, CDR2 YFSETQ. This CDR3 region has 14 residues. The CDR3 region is CASSSTSGAYEQYF. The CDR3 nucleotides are TGCGCCAGCAGCTCGACTAGCGGGGCCTACGAGCAGTACTTC.

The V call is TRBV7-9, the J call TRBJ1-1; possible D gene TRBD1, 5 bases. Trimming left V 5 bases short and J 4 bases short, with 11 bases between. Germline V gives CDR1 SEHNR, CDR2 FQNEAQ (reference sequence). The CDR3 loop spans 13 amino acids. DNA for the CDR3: TGTGCCAGCAGCCTGGACATCCTCACTGAAGCTTTCTTT. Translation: CASSLDILTEAFF.

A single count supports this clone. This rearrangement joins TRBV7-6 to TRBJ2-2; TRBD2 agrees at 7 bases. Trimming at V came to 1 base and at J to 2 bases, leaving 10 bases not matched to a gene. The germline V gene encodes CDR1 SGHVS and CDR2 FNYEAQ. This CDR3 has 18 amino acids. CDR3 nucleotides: TGTGCCAGCAGCTTAGGGGTTAGCGGGTCACGCAACACCGGGGAGCTGTTTTTT. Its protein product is CASSLGVSGSRNTGELFF.

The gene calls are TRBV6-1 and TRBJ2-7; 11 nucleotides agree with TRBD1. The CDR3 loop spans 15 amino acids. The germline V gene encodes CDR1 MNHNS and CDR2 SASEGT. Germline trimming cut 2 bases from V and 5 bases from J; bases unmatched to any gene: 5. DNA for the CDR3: TGTGCCAGCAGTGAAATAGGGACAGGGGGAGACGAGCAGTACTTC. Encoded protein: CASSEIGTGGDEQYF.

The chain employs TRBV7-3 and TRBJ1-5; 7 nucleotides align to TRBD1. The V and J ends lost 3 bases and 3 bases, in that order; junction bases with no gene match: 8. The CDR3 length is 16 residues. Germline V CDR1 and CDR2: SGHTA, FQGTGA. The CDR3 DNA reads TGTGCCAGCAGCTTCGTCCGGGACAGACCCAATCAGCCCCAGCATTTT. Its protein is CASSFVRDRPNQPQHF.

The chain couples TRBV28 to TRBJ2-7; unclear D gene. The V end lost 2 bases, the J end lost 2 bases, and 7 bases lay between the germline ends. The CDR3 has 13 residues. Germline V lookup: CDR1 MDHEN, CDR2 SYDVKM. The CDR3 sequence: CASSLTGAYEQYF. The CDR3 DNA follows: TGTGCCAGCAGTTTAACTGGAGCCTACGAGCAGTACTTC.

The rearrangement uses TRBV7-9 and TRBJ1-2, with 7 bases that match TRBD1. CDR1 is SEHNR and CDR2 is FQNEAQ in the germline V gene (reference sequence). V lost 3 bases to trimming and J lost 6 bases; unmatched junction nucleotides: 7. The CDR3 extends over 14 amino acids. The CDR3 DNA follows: TGTGCCAGCAGCTTGGAAGGGGGCGGACATGGCTACACCTTC. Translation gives CASSLEGGGHGYTF.

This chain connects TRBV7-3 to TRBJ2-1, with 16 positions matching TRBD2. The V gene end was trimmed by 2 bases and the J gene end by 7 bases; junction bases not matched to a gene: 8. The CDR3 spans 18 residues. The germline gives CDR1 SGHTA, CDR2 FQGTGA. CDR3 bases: TGTGCCAGCAGCTTACCAGGGACTAGCGGGGGGGCGAAAAATGAGCAGTTCTTC. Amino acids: CASSLPGTSGGAKNEQFF.

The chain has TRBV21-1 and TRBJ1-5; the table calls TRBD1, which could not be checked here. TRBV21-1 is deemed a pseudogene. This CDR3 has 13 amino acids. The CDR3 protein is CASRRQGNQPQHF. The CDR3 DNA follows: TGTGCCAGCAGGAGACAGGGCAATCAGCCCCAGCATTTT.

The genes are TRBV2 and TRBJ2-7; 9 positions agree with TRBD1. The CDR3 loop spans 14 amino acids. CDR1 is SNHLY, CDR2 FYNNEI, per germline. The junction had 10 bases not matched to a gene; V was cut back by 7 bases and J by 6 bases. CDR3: CASTPDRGGLEQYF. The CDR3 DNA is TGTGCCAGCACTCCGGACAGGGGAGGCCTCGAGCAGTACTTC.

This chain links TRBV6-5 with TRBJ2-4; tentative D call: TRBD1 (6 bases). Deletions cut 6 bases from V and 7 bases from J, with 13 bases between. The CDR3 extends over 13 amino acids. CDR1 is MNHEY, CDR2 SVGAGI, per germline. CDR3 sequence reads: CASSHRTENIQYF. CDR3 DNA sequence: TGTGCCAGCAGCCATCGGACAGAGAACATTCAGTACTTC.

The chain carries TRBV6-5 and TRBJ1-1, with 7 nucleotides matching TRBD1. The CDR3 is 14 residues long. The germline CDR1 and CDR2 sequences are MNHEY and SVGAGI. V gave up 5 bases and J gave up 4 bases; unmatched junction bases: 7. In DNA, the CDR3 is TGTGCCAGCAGTATAGGGGGCAAGGGCACTGAAGCTTTCTTT. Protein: CASSIGGKGTEAFF.

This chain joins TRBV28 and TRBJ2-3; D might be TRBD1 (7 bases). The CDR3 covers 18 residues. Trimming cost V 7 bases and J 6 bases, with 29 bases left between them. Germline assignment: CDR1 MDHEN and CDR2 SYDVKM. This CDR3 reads CASKPRDSQIRGEDTQYF. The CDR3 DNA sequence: TGTGCCAGCAAACCGCGGGACAGCCAGATCAGGGGGGAGGATACGCAGTATTTT.

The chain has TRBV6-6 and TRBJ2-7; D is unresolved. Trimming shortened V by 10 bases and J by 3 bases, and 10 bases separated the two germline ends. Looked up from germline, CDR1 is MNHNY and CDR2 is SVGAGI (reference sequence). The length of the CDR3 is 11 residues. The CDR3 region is CATNTNYEQYF. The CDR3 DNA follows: TGTGCCACAAATACAAACTACGAGCAGTACTTC.

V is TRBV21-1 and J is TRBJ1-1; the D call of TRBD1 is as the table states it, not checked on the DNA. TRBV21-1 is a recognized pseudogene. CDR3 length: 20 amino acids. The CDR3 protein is CASSKEIWRDRGWLDTEAFF. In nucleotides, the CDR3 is TGTGCCAGCAGCAAAGAAATTTGGAGAGACAGGGGTTGGTTGGACACTGAAGCTTTCTTT.

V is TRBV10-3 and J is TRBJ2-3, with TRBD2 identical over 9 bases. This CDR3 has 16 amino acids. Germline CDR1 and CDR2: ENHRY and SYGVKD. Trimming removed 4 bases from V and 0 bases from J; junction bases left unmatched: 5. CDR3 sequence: CAISAGAGGSTDTQYF. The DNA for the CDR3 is TGTGCCATCAGTGCCGGTGCGGGGGGGAGCACAGATACGCAGTATTTT.

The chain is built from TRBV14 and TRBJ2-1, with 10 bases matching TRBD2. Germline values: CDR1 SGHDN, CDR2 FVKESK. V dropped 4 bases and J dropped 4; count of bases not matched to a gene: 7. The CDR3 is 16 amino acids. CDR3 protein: CASSRPGTSVYNEQFF. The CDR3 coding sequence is TGTGCCAGCAGCCGACCCGGGACTAGCGTATACAATGAGCAGTTCTTC.

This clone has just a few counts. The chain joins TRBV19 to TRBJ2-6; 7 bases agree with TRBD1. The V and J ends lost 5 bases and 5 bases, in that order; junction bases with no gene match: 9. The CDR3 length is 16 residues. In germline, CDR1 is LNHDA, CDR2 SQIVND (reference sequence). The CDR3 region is CASSFRGQDWANVLTF. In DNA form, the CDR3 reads TGTGCCAGTAGTTTCCGCGGACAGGACTGGGCCAACGTCCTGACTTTC.

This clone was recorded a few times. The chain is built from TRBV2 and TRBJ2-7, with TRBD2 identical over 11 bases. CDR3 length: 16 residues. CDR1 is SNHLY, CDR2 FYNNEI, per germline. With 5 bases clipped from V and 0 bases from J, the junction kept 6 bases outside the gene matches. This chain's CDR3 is CASSSLLAGASYEQYF. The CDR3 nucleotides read TGTGCCAGCAGTTCGTTACTAGCGGGGGCCTCCTACGAGCAGTACTTC.

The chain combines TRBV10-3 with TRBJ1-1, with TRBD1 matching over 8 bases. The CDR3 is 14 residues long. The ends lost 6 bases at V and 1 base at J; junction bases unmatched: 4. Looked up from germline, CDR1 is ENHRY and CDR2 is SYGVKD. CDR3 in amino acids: CAIRGQGTNTEAFF. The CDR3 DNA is TGTGCCATCAGAGGACAGGGCACGAACACTGAAGCTTTCTTT.

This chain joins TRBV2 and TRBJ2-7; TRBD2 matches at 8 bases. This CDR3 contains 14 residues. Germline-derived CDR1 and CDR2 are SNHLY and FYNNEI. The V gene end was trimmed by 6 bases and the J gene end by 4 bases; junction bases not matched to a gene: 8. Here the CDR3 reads CASRRDGGAYEQYF. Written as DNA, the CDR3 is TGTGCCAGCAGGCGGGACGGGGGGGCGTACGAGCAGTACTTC.

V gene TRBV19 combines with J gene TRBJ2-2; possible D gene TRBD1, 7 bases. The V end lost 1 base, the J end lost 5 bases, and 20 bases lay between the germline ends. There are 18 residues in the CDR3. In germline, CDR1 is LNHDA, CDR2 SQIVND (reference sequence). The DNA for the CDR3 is TGTGCCAGTAGTATAGTTGTAGGGCAGGGGGGCTTGACCGGGGAGCTGTTTTTT. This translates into CASSIVVGQGGLTGELFF. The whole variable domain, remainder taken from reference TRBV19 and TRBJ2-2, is DGGITQSPKYLFRKEGQNVTLSCEQNLNHDAMYWYRQDPGQGLRLIYYSQIVNDFQKGDIAEGYSVSREKKESFPLTVTSAQKNPTAFYLCASSIVVGQGGLTGELFFGEGSRLTVL.

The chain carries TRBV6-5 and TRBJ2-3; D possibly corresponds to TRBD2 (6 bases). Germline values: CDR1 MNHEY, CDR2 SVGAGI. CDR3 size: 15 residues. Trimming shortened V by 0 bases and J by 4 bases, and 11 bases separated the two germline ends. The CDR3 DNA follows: TGTGCCAGCAGTTACTCCGGAGAGCGGGCAGATACGCAGTATTTT. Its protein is CASSYSGERADTQYF.

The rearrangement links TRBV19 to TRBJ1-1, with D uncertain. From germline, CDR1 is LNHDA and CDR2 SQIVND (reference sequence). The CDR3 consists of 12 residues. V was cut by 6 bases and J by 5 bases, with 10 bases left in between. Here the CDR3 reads CASSLGLTEAFF. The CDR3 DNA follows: TGTGCCAGTAGCCTTGGTCTAACTGAAGCTTTCTTT.